This T cell receptor (beta chain) was retrieved from a study of low-dose radiotherapy and immunotherapy resistance in tumors. Looking at the study overall: The study gave Cohort 2 1 Gy per fraction every two weeks, totaling 13 Gy over 26 weeks. Every two weeks, cyclophosphamide 200 mg/m2 was infused one day before radiation plus immunotherapy. On cycle 1 day 1, patients started four cycles of oral aspirin 300 mg daily.

TRAV- and TRBV-specific primers primed first-strand cDNA, covering alpha and beta chains. With a V-primer adapter and a constant-region primer, TCRs were amplified for 20 PCR cycles. MiXCR was run by TCRdb on the reads, yielding one entry per CDR3 protein. The table has about 100,000 distinct CDR3 sequences, roughly 20% seen once. This clonotype was detected many times. Time point: after trial treatment. The treatment is: LDRT plus nivolumab, ipilimumab, low-dose cyclophosphamide and aspirin (RACIN trial). It was nivolumab, ipilimumab, aspirin, low-dose cyclophosphamide and low-dose radiotherapy that donors received. CDR3 length: 20 residues. Germline loops: CDR1 SQVTM, CDR2 ANQGSEA. The J segment lost 0 bases and the V segment lost 7 bases, leaving 14 bases of the junction unmatched.

The receptor's source is a male donor with prostate cancer. Sequencing used PBMCs, obtained after low-dose radiotherapy plus immunotherapy. V usage is TRBV29-1 and J usage is TRBJ2-6; 14 bases are shared with TRBD2. CDR3 region: CSAGTSGGQTSSSGANVLTF. The DNA for the CDR3 is TGCAGCGCAGGGACTAGCGGGGGACAAACCTCAAGCTCTGGGGCCAACGTCCTGACTTTC.